This TCR beta chain was identified during a study of T cells in Graves' hyperthyroidism and ophthalmopathy. The CDR3 has 16 residues. CDR1 and CDR2 from the germline V gene are SEHNR and FQNEAQ (reference sequence). J gave up 5 bases and V 7 bases, and 15 bases lay outside the gene matches. Aged 18 to 65, the patients had hyperthyroidism that was newly diagnosed and had lasted under 2 months. Orbital computed tomography and thyroid ultrasound, together with serum TRAb and thyroxine and clinical symptoms, were used for diagnoses. RNA transcripts gave rise to amplified TCR beta CDR3 regions. A set of HTBI primers served as the primers for a first-round RT-PCR of the TCR CDR3. TCRdb called the multiplex PCR reads again in MiXCR, with one record for every CDR3 protein. Here the sample spans over 650,000 distinct CDR3 sequences, roughly 15% being singletons.

The clonotype was recovered from a man between 18 and 29 years old with Graves' hyperthyroidism. J is TRBJ2-5 and V is TRBV7-9, with 8 nucleotides matching TRBD2. The sequenced sample consisted of blood. In DNA form, the CDR3 reads TGTGCCAGCACCATTACGGGGGGGCCGGGCTGGGAGACCCAGTACTTC. This sequence encodes CASTITGGPGWETQYF.